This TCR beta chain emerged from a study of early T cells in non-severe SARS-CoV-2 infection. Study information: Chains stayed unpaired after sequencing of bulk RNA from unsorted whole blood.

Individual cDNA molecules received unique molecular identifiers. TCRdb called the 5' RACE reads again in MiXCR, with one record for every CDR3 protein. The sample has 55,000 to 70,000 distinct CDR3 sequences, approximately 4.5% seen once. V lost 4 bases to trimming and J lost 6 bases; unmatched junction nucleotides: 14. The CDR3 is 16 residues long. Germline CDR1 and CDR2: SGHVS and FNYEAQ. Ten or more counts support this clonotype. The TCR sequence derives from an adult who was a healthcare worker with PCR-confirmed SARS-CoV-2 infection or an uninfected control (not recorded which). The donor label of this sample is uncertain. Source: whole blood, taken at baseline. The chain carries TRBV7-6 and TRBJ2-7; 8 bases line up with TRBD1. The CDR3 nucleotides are TGTGCCAGCAGCTCCCCCTTACAGGGGGTCAGGGGCGAGCAGTACTTC. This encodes CASSSPLQGVRGEQYF.